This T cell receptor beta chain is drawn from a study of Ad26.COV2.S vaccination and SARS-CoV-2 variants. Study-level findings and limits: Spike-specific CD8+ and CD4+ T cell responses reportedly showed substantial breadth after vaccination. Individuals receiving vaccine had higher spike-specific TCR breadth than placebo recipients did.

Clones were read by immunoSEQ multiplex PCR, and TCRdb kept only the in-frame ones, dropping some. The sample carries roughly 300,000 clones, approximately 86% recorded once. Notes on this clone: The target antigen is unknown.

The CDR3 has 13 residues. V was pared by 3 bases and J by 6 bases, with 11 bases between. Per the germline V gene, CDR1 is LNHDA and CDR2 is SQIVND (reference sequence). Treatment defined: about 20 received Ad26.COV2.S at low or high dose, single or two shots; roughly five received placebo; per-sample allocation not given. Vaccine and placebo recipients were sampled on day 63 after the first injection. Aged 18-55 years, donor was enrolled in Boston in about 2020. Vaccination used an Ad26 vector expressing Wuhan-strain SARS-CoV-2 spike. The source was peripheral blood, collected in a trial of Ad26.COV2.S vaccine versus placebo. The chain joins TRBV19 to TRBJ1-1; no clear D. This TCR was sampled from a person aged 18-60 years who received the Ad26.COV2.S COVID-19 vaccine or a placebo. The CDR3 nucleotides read TGTGCCAGTAGTATTGGATCGGGGTCTGAAGCTTTCTTT. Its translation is CASSIGSGSEAFF. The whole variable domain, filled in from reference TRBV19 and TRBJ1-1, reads DGGITQSPKYLFRKEGQNVTLSCEQNLNHDAMYWYRQDPGQGLRLIYYSQIVNDFQKGDIAEGYSVSREKKESFPLTVTSAQKNPTAFYLCASSIGSGSEAFFGQGTRLTVV.